This passage covers 4 T cell receptor beta chains from one sample sequenced in a study of blood T cell repertoires in COVID-19. Some clones are missing from TCRdb's copy, which holds only in-frame ones; the method was immunoSEQ multiplex PCR. The sample lists about 190,000 clones, 84% occurring once. The specimen sequenced was peripheral blood. The receptors derive from a woman in her 70s with active or convalescent COVID-19.

This clone was counted only a few times. V is TRBV11-2 and J is TRBJ1-1; no reliable D call. Germline V gene lookup returns CDR1 SGHAT and CDR2 FQNNGV. The CDR3 length is 13 residues. Between the trimmed V and J ends, which lost 1 base and 6 bases, there was a span of 9 bases. CDR3 in amino acids: CASSLAGIAEAFF. CDR3 nucleotide sequence: TGTGCCAGCAGCTTAGCAGGAATCGCTGAAGCTTTCTTT.

The chain uses TRBV5-1 and TRBJ2-5, with 10 bases aligning to TRBD1. CDR1 and CDR2 from the germline V gene are SGHRS and YFSETQ. Germline trimming cut 4 bases from V and 5 bases from J; bases unmatched to any gene: 11. There are 16 residues in the CDR3. This chain's CDR3 is CASSRRQGASQETQYF. The DNA of the CDR3 is TGCGCCAGCAGCCGACGACAGGGGGCATCGCAGGAGACCCAGTACTTC. The variable domain in full, completed from reference TRBV5-1 and TRBJ2-5, reads KAGVTQTPRYLIKTRGQQVTLSCSPISGHRSVSWYQQTPGQGLQFLFEYFSETQRNKGNFPGRFSGRQFSNSRSEMNVSTLELGDSALYLCASSRRQGASQETQYFGPGTRLLVL.

The chain recombines TRBV11-2 with TRBJ1-4; tentatively, D is TRBD1 (6 bases). The CDR3 consists of 15 residues. Germline V gene data show CDR1 as SGHAT and CDR2 as FQNNGV. V dropped 5 bases and J dropped 5 bases, with 15 bases sitting between them. CDR3: CASSNLGGANEKLFF. CDR3 coding DNA: TGTGCCAGCAGCAATCTAGGGGGAGCAAATGAAAAACTGTTTTTT.

The chain combines TRBV19 with TRBJ2-1, with TRBD1 identical over 10 bases. Trimming took 10 bases from V and 7 from J; bases not matched to a gene: 10. The CDR3 is 14 amino acids. The V gene's germline CDR1 is LNHDA and CDR2 SQIVND (reference sequence). The CDR3 region has the DNA TGTGCCACTGCACCGGGACAGGGGTGGAATGAGCAGTTCTTC. Translation: CATAPGQGWNEQFF.